What follows are 19 T cell receptor beta chains derived from one specimen sequenced in a study of blood T cell repertoires in COVID-19 (dated by TCRdb to 2019 to 2021). The method was the immunoSEQ multiplex PCR assay. Not all clones reach the TCRdb copy of this immuneACCESS table, which keeps in-frame sequences only. Checked studies attribute under half of the gap to unresolved V genes and leave the rest unexplained. This sample holds about 59,000 clones; 80% were observed only once. Together, the top ten hold more than 5.5% of the sample. Specimen: peripheral blood. The receptors originated from a man in his fifties or sixties with acute or convalescent COVID-19.

The chain has TRBV3-1 (or the pseudogene TRBV3-2) and TRBJ1-2, with a tentative D call TRBD1 (5 bases). Germline CDR1 LGHDT, CDR2 YNNKEL (reference sequence). CDR3 length: 11 amino acids. V dropped 2 bases and J dropped 14 bases, with 12 bases sitting between them. For the CDR3, the DNA is TGTGCCAGCAGCCAAAGGGGTACGCGGACCTTC. Translated: CASSQRGTRTF.

The CDR3 DNA reads TGTGCCAGCAGCCTCGGGGGGGCAGGGAACTATGGCTACACCTTC. The encoded protein is CASSLGGAGNYGYTF. The chain has TRBV3-1 (or the pseudogene TRBV3-2) and TRBJ1-2; perhaps TRBD1 as D (6 bases). V lost 4 bases and J lost 2, with 14 bases in between. This CDR3 contains 15 residues. From germline, CDR1 is LGHDT and CDR2 YNNKEL (reference sequence).

The V and J genes are TRBV4-1 and TRBJ1-5; possible D gene TRBD1, 5 bases. V was clipped by 4 bases and J by 1 base, with 11 bases between them. Germline CDR1 is MGHRA and CDR2 is YSYEKL. This CDR3 is built from 15 residues. CDR3 residues: CASSRGLGSNQPQHF. The CDR3 nucleotides are TGCGCCAGCAGCCGGGGACTAGGAAGCAATCAGCCCCAGCATTTT.

The chain employs TRBV15 and TRBJ2-7, with TRBD1 matching 11 bases. Trimming at V came to 3 bases and at J to 6 bases, leaving 16 bases not matched to a gene. The CDR3 sequence is 18 residues long. Germline V gives CDR1 LNHNV, CDR2 YYDKDF (reference sequence). The CDR3 reads CATSRPPYGGTGGGEQYF. The DNA for the CDR3 is TGTGCCACCAGCAGGCCCCCGTATGGGGGGACAGGGGGAGGCGAGCAGTACTTC. The variable domain in full, with the rest retrieved from reference TRBV15 and TRBJ2-7, is DAMVIQNPRYQVTQFGKPVTLSCSQTLNHNVMYWYQQKSSQAPKLLFHYYDKDFNNEADTPDNFQSRRPNTSFCFLDIRSPGLGDTAMYLCATSRPPYGGTGGGEQYFGPGTRLTVT.

V usage is TRBV3-1 (or the pseudogene TRBV3-2) and J usage is TRBJ2-1; D gene uncertain. Trimming left V 8 bases short and J 2 bases short, with 16 bases between. The germline V gene encodes CDR1 LGHDT and CDR2 YNNKEL (reference sequence). CDR3 size: 15 residues. CDR3: CASPFIERPYNEQFF. CDR3 DNA sequence: TGTGCCAGCCCCTTTATAGAGAGGCCCTACAATGAGCAGTTCTTC.

Only one count was recorded for this clone. The chain employs TRBV30 and TRBJ2-3, with 8 bases fitting TRBD2. V shed 3 bases and J 7 bases; nucleotides not matched to a gene: 3. Germline CDR1 reads GTSNPN; CDR2 reads SVGIG (reference sequence). The CDR3 covers 12 residues. The CDR3 spells CAWSGGVYTQYF. CDR3 in DNA: TGTGCCTGGAGCGGGGGGGTTTATACGCAGTATTTT.

CDR3 nucleotide sequence: TGTGCCAGCAGCCAAAGTTTGGCTAGTGCGGAGACCCAGTACTTC. Residues: CASSQSLASAETQYF. The J gene is TRBJ2-5, the V gene TRBV3-1 (or the pseudogene TRBV3-2); D remains unclear. Germline V gives CDR1 LGHDT, CDR2 YNNKEL (reference sequence). The V and J ends lost 2 bases and 5 bases respectively, with 15 bases between them. This CDR3 has 15 amino acids.

This clone showed up just once. The chain uses TRBV2 and TRBJ2-3, with a possible D match to TRBD2 (6 bases). CDR3 length: 13 amino acids. Germline CDR1 is SNHLY and CDR2 is FYNNEI. With 6 bases removed from V and 1 base from J, the gap between germline ends came to 8 bases. This CDR3 reads CASRTGGTDTQYF. The CDR3 DNA sequence: TGTGCCAGCAGAACGGGGGGCACAGATACGCAGTATTTT.

The V call is TRBV6-1, the J call TRBJ2-5, with TRBD2 matching over 10 bases. The V and J ends lost 7 bases and 2 bases, in that order; junction bases with no gene match: 4. Germline CDR1 is MNHNS and CDR2 is SASEGT. The length of the CDR3 is 14 residues. CDR3 nucleotides: TGTGCCAGCACTCTAGCGGGGGAACAAGAGACCCAGTACTTC. It yields the protein CASTLAGEQETQYF.

This clone came up once. The gene calls are TRBV6-5 and TRBJ2-1; 8 nucleotides match TRBD1. This CDR3 region has 13 residues. V lost 11 bases and J lost 6; bases outside the gene matches: 9. The germline V gene has CDR1 MNHEY and CDR2 SVGAGI. CDR3 coding DNA: TGTGCCCGGGTGGACAGGGACACCAATGAGCAGTTCTTC. Encoded protein: CARVDRDTNEQFF.

The gene calls are TRBV5-6 and TRBJ2-7, with 7 bases lining up with TRBD1. CDR3 length equals 13 residues. CDR1 is SGHDT and CDR2 is YYEEEE in the germline V gene. V lost 5 bases to trimming and J lost 1 base; unmatched junction nucleotides: 3. The CDR3 protein is CASRGDRSYEQYF. CDR3 nucleotides: TGTGCCAGCAGGGGGGACAGATCCTACGAGCAGTACTTC.

The V and J genes are TRBV3-1 (or the pseudogene TRBV3-2) and TRBJ1-4, with 9 bases that match TRBD1. Germline V gene lookup returns CDR1 LGHDT and CDR2 YNNKEL (reference sequence). V shed 6 bases and J 7 bases; nucleotides not matched to a gene: 6. This CDR3 has 14 residues. The CDR3 reads CASSNRGHGEKLFF. The CDR3 DNA reads as TGTGCCAGCAGTAACAGGGGGCATGGTGAAAAACTGTTTTTT.

This clone showed up just a few times. The gene calls are TRBV19 and TRBJ1-5; D might be TRBD1 (5 bases). This CDR3 is built from 16 residues. V lost 8 bases and J lost 2, with 19 bases in between. Germline CDR1 and CDR2: LNHDA and SQIVND (reference sequence). The CDR3 DNA follows: TGTGCCAGTGATAAGGGGCCGGGAGAAGGCAATCAGCCCCAGCATTTT. This gives the protein CASDKGPGEGNQPQHF.

The chain links TRBV5-5 to TRBJ2-3; 7 bases fit TRBD2. This CDR3 comprises 15 residues. V lost 2 bases, J lost 2 bases, and 5 bases stayed unmatched. Germline CDR1 SGHKS, CDR2 YYEKEE (reference sequence). DNA for the CDR3: TGTGCCAGCAGCTTCGGACTAGAAGTCACAGATACGCAGTATTTT. It encodes CASSFGLEVTDTQYF.

This chain connects TRBV21-1 to TRBJ2-5; the table's D call, TRBD2, has no DNA check behind it. TRBV21-1 is recorded as a pseudogene. The CDR3 has 18 residues. The CDR3 here is CASSKVRGPGPHQETQYF. The CDR3 DNA is TGTGCCAGCAGCAAAGTCAGAGGCCCGGGTCCCCACCAAGAGACCCAGTACTTC.

The rearrangement joins TRBV9 to TRBJ1-4; 10 nucleotides agree with TRBD1. Germline values: CDR1 SGDLS, CDR2 YYNGEE. The CDR3 is made up of 15 amino acids. The V segment lost 4 bases and the J segment 7 bases; nucleotides outside the gene matches: 7. The chain's CDR3 is CASSISGTGVEKLFF. For the CDR3, the DNA is TGTGCCAGCAGCATTAGTGGGACAGGGGTTGAAAAACTGTTTTTT.

The CDR3 loop is CASSLSPLAGGPNEQFF. As DNA, the CDR3 is TGTGCCAGCAGCTTATCCCCCTTAGCGGGGGGGCCCAATGAGCAGTTCTTC. The chain recombines TRBV11-2 with TRBJ2-1; 11 nucleotides align to TRBD2. J gave up 6 bases and V 2 bases, and 9 bases lay outside the gene matches. Germline assignment: CDR1 SGHAT and CDR2 FQNNGV. This CDR3 is built from 17 residues.

The gene calls are TRBV18 and TRBJ1-2; D gene uncertain. V shed 3 bases and J shed 4 bases, with 12 bases lying between them. The CDR3 covers 14 residues. CDR1 KGHSH and CDR2 LQKENI come from the germline V gene. CDR3 DNA: TGTGCCAGCTCACCCCCAATTCCCAGCTATGGCTACACCTTC. It translates to CASSPPIPSYGYTF.

V gene TRBV6-6 combines with J gene TRBJ2-1; tentative D call: TRBD2 (5 bases). Looked up from germline, CDR1 is MNHNY and CDR2 is SVGAGI (reference sequence). CDR3 length: 13 amino acids. With 5 bases removed from V and 7 bases from J, the gap between germline ends came to 12 bases. CDR3 loop: CASSPGLANEQFF. The CDR3 bases are TGTGCCAGCAGTCCGGGGTTAGCAAATGAGCAGTTCTTC.